Listed below are T cell receptor beta chains from one sample, sequenced in a study of control samples from healthy donors and cancer patients. The table came from immunoSEQ multiplex PCR; TCRdb's copy has only in-frame clones and leaves some out. This table holds approximately 65,000 clones, roughly 91% found once. The sample comprised PBMCs. The origin of the receptors is a man aged 60-69 years with lung cancer. Each CDR3 is given with its conserved first and last residue. A D gene is named only where the DNA matches it firmly. Size is stated for part of the rows, as once, few or many counts, or as a class when the clone is expanded.

cdr3_nt: TGTGCCAGCGCAGCTGGGACAGGGCACTATGGCTACACCTTC
cdr3_aa: CASAAGTGHYGYTF
j_call: TRBJ1-2
d_call: TRBD1
v_call: TRBV3-1/TRBV3-2
clone_size: NA

cdr3_nt: TGTGCCACCAGTGATTTCGATCTAGCGGGGCCCGGAGATACGCAGTATTTT
cdr3_aa: CATSDFDLAGPGDTQYF
j_call: TRBJ2-3
d_call: TRBD2
v_call: TRBV24-1
clone_size: NA

cdr3_nt: TGTGCCAGCCTCCCCGGGACAGAAGCTTTCTTT
cdr3_aa: CASLPGTEAFF
j_call: TRBJ1-1
d_call: NA
v_call: TRBV6-5
clone_size: few

cdr3_nt: TGCGCCAGCAGCTTGGGATGGACCTACGAGCAGTACTTC
cdr3_aa: CASSLGWTYEQYF
j_call: TRBJ2-7
d_call: NA
v_call: TRBV5-1
clone_size: NA

cdr3_nt: TGTGCCACCGGGAGGACAGGGGTCACACCCCTCCACTTT
cdr3_aa: CATGRTGVTPLHF
j_call: TRBJ1-6
d_call: TRBD1
v_call: TRBV2
clone_size: NA

cdr3_nt: TGTGCCAGCAGCTTGCGGAGGTCCGGCGCGAACACCGGGGAGCTGTTTTTT
cdr3_aa: CASSLRRSGANTGELFF
j_call: TRBJ2-2
d_call: NA
v_call: TRBV5-5
clone_size: few

cdr3_nt: TGTGCCAGCAGCCCCCGGGACAGGGGGCTCCTCAGTTCGTGGGAGACCCAGTACTTC
cdr3_aa: CASSPRDRGLLSSWETQYF
j_call: TRBJ2-5
d_call: TRBD1
v_call: TRBV14
clone_size: NA

cdr3_nt: TGCAGCGTTGGGCGAATGGGGTATGGCTACACCTTC
cdr3_aa: CSVGRMGYGYTF
j_call: TRBJ1-2
d_call: NA
v_call: TRBV29-1
clone_size: NA

cdr3_nt: TGTGCCAGCAGTTCGCGGAAGATCACTGAAGCTTTCTTT
cdr3_aa: CASSSRKITEAFF
j_call: TRBJ1-1
d_call: NA
v_call: TRBV6-5
clone_size: NA

cdr3_nt: TGTGCCAGCGGGACAGACAACACTGAAGCTTTCTTT
cdr3_aa: CASGTDNTEAFF
j_call: TRBJ1-1
d_call: TRBD1
v_call: TRBV6-5
clone_size: NA

cdr3_nt: TGTGCCAGCCACACCCAGGGACAGGCGAGGGGTCAGCCCCAGCATTTT
cdr3_aa: CASHTQGQARGQPQHF
j_call: TRBJ1-5
d_call: TRBD1
v_call: TRBV2
clone_size: NA

cdr3_nt: TGCGCCAGCAGCTTGGGTGGAGGGGAGCAGACCCAGTACTTC
cdr3_aa: CASSLGGGEQTQYF
j_call: TRBJ2-5
d_call: NA
v_call: TRBV5-1
clone_size: NA

cdr3_nt: TGTGCCAGCAGCTTTGCGGGGGGGCTATTGAACACCGGGGAGCTGTTTTTT
cdr3_aa: CASSFAGGLLNTGELFF
j_call: TRBJ2-2
d_call: TRBD2
v_call: TRBV5-5
clone_size: NA

cdr3_nt: TGTGCCACCAGTGTAGGACAGGGTCACAATGAGCAGTTCTTC
cdr3_aa: CATSVGQGHNEQFF
j_call: TRBJ2-1
d_call: TRBD1
v_call: TRBV24-1
clone_size: NA